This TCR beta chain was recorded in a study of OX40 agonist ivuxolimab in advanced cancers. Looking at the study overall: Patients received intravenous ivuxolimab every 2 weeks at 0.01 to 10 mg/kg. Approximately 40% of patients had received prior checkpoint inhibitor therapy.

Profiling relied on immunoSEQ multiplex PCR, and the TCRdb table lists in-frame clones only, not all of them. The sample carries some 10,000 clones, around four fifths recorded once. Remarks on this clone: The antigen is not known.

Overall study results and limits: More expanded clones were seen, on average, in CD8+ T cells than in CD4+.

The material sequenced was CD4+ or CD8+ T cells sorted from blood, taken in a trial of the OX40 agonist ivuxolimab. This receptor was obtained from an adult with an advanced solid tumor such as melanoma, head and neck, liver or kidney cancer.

CDR3 loop: CASSEWAWEPQHF. In DNA form, the CDR3 reads TGTGCCAGCAGTGAATGGGCGTGGGAGCCCCAGCATTTT. The chain employs TRBV6-4 and TRBJ1-5; the D is unclear. Germline CDR1 reads MRHNA; CDR2 reads SNTAGT. CDR3 length: 13 residues. Trimming left V 3 bases short and J 8 bases short, with 11 bases between.